Below are 4 T cell receptor beta chains sequenced from a single sample in a study of cytomegalovirus exposure and HLA in healthy donors. This PCR relied on a set of 60 Vbeta primers and 13 Jbeta primers. Libraries were prepared by immunoSEQ multiplex PCR; TCRdb keeps only in-frame clonotypes and omits some of them. The sample has around 130,000 clones; roughly four fifths are singletons. Sequencing input: PBMCs. The origin of the receptors is a woman aged 55 to 70 in good health and CMV-seronegative.

The chain has TRBV20-1 and TRBJ2-1; the D is unclear. The CDR3 sequence is 11 residues long. V lost 4 bases, J lost 4 bases, and 5 bases lay in between. Germline V gene lookup returns CDR1 DFQATT and CDR2 SNEGSKA (reference sequence). The CDR3 bases are TGCAGTGCTAAACAATACAATGAGCAGTTCTTC. It yields the protein CSAKQYNEQFF.

The genes are TRBV7-2 and TRBJ2-5; no clear D gene. Trimming removed 5 bases from V and 1 base from J, with 11 bases in between. CDR3 length: 14 amino acids. Germline V gives CDR1 SGHTA, CDR2 FQGNSA. CDR3 nucleotide sequence: TGTGCCAGCAGCGTCACACGGAGCCAAGAGACCCAGTACTTC. Translation gives CASSVTRSQETQYF.

This clone appeared a single time. The rearrangement links TRBV9 to TRBJ2-1; possibly TRBD2 for D (5 bases). The germline V and J ends were trimmed by 4 bases and 9 bases, with 14 bases remaining between them. CDR1 and CDR2 from the germline V gene are SGDLS and YYNGEE. The CDR3 is 13 residues long. The chain's CDR3 is CASSLILRGEQFF. The CDR3 DNA reads TGTGCCAGCAGCCTAATACTACGGGGTGAGCAGTTCTTC. The full variable domain, rest sourced from reference TRBV9 and TRBJ2-1, is DSGVTQTPKHLITATGQRVTLRCSPRSGDLSVYWYQQSLDQGLQFLIQYYNGEERAKGNILERFSAQQFPDLHSELNLSSLELGDSALYFCASSLILRGEQFFGPGTRLTVL.

V is TRBV19 and J is TRBJ2-3; no definite D call. The V and J ends lost 0 bases and 4 bases respectively, with 14 bases between them. Per germline, CDR1 LNHDA and CDR2 SQIVND (reference sequence). The CDR3 contains 16 residues. CDR3 region: CASSIDGSLGPDTQYF. The CDR3 coding sequence is TGTGCCAGTAGTATAGATGGAAGCCTGGGCCCAGATACGCAGTATTTT.